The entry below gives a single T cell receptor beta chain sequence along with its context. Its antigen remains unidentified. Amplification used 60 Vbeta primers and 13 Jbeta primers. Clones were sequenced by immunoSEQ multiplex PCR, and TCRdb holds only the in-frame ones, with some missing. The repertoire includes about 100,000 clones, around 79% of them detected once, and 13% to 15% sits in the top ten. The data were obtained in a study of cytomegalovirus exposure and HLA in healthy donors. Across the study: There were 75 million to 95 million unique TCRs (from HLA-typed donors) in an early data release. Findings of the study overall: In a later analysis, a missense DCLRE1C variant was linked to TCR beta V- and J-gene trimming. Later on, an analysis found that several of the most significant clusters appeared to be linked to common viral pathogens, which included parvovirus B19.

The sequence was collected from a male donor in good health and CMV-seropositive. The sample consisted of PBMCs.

The CDR3 DNA is TGTGCCAGCAGCTTAGGAGCAGGGGCCCAGGGGGCCCAGTACTTC. Its translation is CASSLGAGAQGAQYF. The genes are TRBV7-2 and TRBJ2-5, with 7 bases lining up with TRBD1. V shed 1 base, J shed 9 bases, and the junction held 11 bases outside the gene matches. CDR1 and CDR2 from the germline V gene are SGHTA and FQGNSA. The CDR3 sequence is 15 residues long.